The rows below give T cell receptor beta chains drawn from one sample of a study of graft-versus-host responses after intestinal transplantation. These receptors lack a known antigen. The method was immunoSEQ multiplex PCR; TCRdb's version includes in-frame clones alone and lacks a portion of them. Of about 71,000 clones in the sample, approximately 94% were seen once. Source: unstimulated CD8+ T cells sorted from spleen or lymph node cells, taken before intestinal transplant. The receptors originated from a human donor who received an intestinal transplant. Each CDR3 is given with its conserved first and last residue. A D gene is named only where the DNA matches it firmly. Part of the rows lack a size; the others show once, few, many or a class for expanded clones.

D	V	J	size	CDR3	DNA
.	TRBV7-9	TRBJ2-1	.	CASSLFRWGALLPEQFF	TGTGCCAGCAGCTTATTCCGATGGGGGGCCCTTCTACCTGAGCAGTTCTTC
TRBD1	TRBV7-8	TRBJ2-7	.	CASSQGQGATYEQYF	TGTGCCAGCAGCCAGGGACAGGGGGCTACCTACGAGCAGTACTTC
.	TRBV6-6	TRBJ2-7	.	CASSYGHNSYEQYF	TGTGCCAGCAGTTACGGACATAACTCCTACGAGCAGTACTTC
.	TRBV14	TRBJ2-7	.	CASSHSNSYEQYF	TGTGCCAGCAGCCACAGTAACTCCTACGAGCAGTACTTC
.	TRBV30	TRBJ1-1	.	CAWTLSMNTEAFF	TGTGCCTGGACCCTTTCCATGAACACTGAAGCTTTCTTT
.	TRBV19	TRBJ1-2	.	CASTPGGPGPNYGYTF	TGTGCCAGTACCCCCGGGGGGCCGGGGCCTAACTATGGCTACACCTTC
.	TRBV6-5	TRBJ2-7	.	CASSYRYRYEQYF	TGTGCCAGCAGTTACCGATACAGATACGAGCAGTACTTC
.	TRBV21-1	TRBJ2-7	once	CASSKNQRGGYEQYF	TGTGCCAGCAGCAAGAATCAGCGGGGAGGCTACGAGCAGTACTTC
.	TRBV21-1	TRBJ2-3	once	CASSKGTEPHLTDTQYF	TGTGCCAGCAGCAAAGGAACCGAACCCCATCTTACAGATACGCAGTATTTT
.	TRBV6-5	TRBJ1-1	.	CASSYGGGNTEAFF	TGTGCCAGCAGTTACGGCGGAGGGAACACTGAAGCTTTCTTT
.	TRBV5-6	TRBJ1-5	.	CASRSSGGNQPQHF	TGTGCCAGCAGGTCCTCAGGGGGCAATCAGCCCCAGCATTTT
.	TRBV11-2	TRBJ2-7	.	CASSLGQAAGEQYF	TGTGCCAGCAGCTTAGGGCAGGCGGCGGGAGAGCAGTACTTC